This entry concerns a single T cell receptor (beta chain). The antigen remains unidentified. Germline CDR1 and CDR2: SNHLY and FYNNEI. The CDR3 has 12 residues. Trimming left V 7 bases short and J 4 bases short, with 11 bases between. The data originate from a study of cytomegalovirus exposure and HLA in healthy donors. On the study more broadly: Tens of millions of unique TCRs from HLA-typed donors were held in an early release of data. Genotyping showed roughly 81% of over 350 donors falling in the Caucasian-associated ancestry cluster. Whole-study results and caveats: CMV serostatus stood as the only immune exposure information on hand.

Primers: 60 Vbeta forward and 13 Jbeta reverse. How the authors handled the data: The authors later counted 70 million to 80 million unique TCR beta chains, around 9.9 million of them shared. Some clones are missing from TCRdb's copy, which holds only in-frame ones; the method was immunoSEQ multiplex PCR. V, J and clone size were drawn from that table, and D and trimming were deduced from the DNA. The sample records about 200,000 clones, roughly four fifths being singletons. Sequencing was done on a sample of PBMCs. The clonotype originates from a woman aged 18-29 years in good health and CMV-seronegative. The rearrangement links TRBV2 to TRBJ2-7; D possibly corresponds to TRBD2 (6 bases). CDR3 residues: CASTVEGYEQYV. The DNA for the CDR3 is TGTGCCAGCACGGTGGAGGGTTACGAGCAGTACGTC.